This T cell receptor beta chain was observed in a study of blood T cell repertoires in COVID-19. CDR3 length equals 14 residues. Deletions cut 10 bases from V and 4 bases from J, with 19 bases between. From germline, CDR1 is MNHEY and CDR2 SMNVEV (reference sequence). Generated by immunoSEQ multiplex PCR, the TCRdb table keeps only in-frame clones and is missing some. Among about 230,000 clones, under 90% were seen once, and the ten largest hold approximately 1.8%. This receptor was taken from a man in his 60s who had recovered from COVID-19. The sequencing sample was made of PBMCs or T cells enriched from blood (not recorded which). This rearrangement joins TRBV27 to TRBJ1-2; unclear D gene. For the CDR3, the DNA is TGTGCCACCCGCCCCGGGTTCTCATCCTATGGCTACACCTTC. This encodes CATRPGFSSYGYTF.